This T cell receptor beta chain was recovered during a study of T cell clonotyping in hematopoietic cell transplantation. Study context: Pretransplant recipient samples were taken after cytoreduction. Findings of the study overall: No sorting was done, leaving CD4 and CD8 contributions mixed.

The table came from immunoSEQ multiplex PCR; TCRdb's copy has only in-frame clones and leaves some out. The profile covers approximately 80,000 clones, with 96% appearing a single time and roughly 1.8% taken by the ten largest. As regards this clone: Its antigen remains unidentified.

V dropped 0 bases and J dropped 5 bases, with 9 bases sitting between them. The CDR3 runs to 13 residues. Germline CDR1 SGHRS, CDR2 YFSETQ. Time point denoted: recipient sample about 28 days before transplant, after cytoreduction. The clonotype was recovered from a woman aged 45-59 years with acute myeloid leukemia. Some clones in this sample may be carry-over from other donors' samples. The source was peripheral blood mononuclear cells, collected before stem cell transplant. The chain employs TRBV5-1 and TRBJ2-7, with no clear D. CDR3 residues: CASSLVIGHEQYF. CDR3 DNA: TGCGCCAGCAGCTTGGTTATCGGCCACGAGCAGTACTTC.